The entry below gives a single TCR beta chain sequence along with its context. Its antigen remains unknown. The donors (healthy individuals) were bone marrow donors. The data stem from a study of cytomegalovirus exposure and HLA in healthy donors. Study-wide context: Around 85 million unique TCR sequences came from HLA-typed donors in an early release. Whole-study findings and limits: CMV antigen specificity of three CMV-associated chains was confirmed in vitro. Among TCR beta chains, those listed as cytomegalovirus-associated numbered over 150.

The study ran its PCR with 60 Vbeta and 13 Jbeta primers. Clones were sequenced by immunoSEQ multiplex PCR, and TCRdb holds only the in-frame ones, with some missing. The sample shows about 99,000 clones, around 79% of them seen only once. The CDR3 totals 16 residues. CDR1 is MNHEY and CDR2 is SMNVEV in the germline V gene (reference sequence). V lost 2 bases to trimming and J lost 5 bases, with 15 bases between them. This chain links TRBV27 with TRBJ2-2, with D perhaps TRBD1 (6 bases). The sample was PBMCs. The receptor's source is a man in his 60s in good health and CMV-seropositive. CDR3 in amino acids: CASSLAVGQQTGELFF. CDR3 DNA: TGTGCCAGCAGTTTAGCGGTCGGACAGCAAACCGGGGAGCTGTTTTTT.